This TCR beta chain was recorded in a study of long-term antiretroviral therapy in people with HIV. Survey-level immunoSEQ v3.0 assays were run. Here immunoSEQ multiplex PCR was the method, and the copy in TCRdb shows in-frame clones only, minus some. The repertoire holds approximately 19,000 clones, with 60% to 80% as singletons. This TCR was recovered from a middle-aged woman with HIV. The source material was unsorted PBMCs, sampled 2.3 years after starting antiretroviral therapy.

The CDR3 is CSVGQDDYGYTF. CDR3 in DNA: TGCAGCGTTGGCCAGGATGACTATGGCTACACCTTC. The J gene is TRBJ1-2, the V gene TRBV29-1; D uncertain. This CDR3 region has 12 residues. Trimming left V 4 bases short and J 3 bases short, with 9 bases between. From germline, CDR1 is SQVTM and CDR2 ANQGSEA.